This entry is about one T cell receptor (beta chain). The antigen is not known. TCRdb's copy holds only in-frame clones and misses some; the assay was immunoSEQ multiplex PCR. The repertoire holds approximately 300,000 clones, with around four fifths as singletons. The entry originates in a study of Ad26.COV2.S vaccination and SARS-CoV-2 variants. Treatment indicated: some 20 received Ad26.COV2.S at low or high dose, single or two shots; a few received placebo; per-sample allocation not given. Day 63 after the first injection of vaccine or placebo was the sampling time. Study-level points and caveats: In vaccinated individuals, spike-specific CD8+ and CD4+ T cell responses reportedly displayed substantial breadth.

Looked up from germline, CDR1 is MNHEY and CDR2 is SVGAGI. V dropped 6 bases and J dropped 3 bases, with 6 bases sitting between them. CDR3 length equals 11 residues. The TCR comes from a person aged 18-60 years who received the Ad26.COV2.S COVID-19 vaccine or a placebo. This chain links TRBV6-5 with TRBJ2-7; D remains unclear. This material consisted of peripheral blood, taken in a trial of Ad26.COV2.S vaccine versus placebo. CDR3 sequence: CASSANYEQYF. The CDR3 DNA reads TGTGCCAGCAGCGCGAACTACGAGCAGTACTTC.